This T cell receptor (beta chain) stems from a study of beta chain features in type 1 diabetes. With regard to this clone: Additional DNA sequences in this sample encode the identical CDR3.

The V end lost 4 bases, the J end lost 3 bases, and 11 bases lay between the germline ends. This CDR3 is 14 amino acids long. The germline gives CDR1 SGHTA, CDR2 FQGTGA. The isolated RNA, all of it, was reverse transcribed, so expressed TCRB transcripts were what got sequenced. Using immunoSEQ multiplex PCR, the repertoire was profiled, and TCRdb retains in-frame clones only, with some absent. Of 430,000 or so clones in the sample, 10% to 12% were seen once. The receptor was isolated from a woman between 18 and 30 years old in good health. The sample taken for sequencing was naive CD4+ T cells from blood. This chain uses TRBV7-3 with TRBJ2-3; D perhaps matches TRBD1 (6 bases). CDR3 nucleotides: TGTGCCAGCAGCTCGTCAGGGGCGACAGATACGCAGTATTTT. Translation: CASSSSGATDTQYF.